Reported below is one T cell receptor beta chain. Authors' data handling: By means of reference gene primer amplification, nucleated cell counts were estimated. Sequenced by immunoSEQ multiplex PCR; TCRdb stores in-frame clones only, minus some. The D gene and trimming were derived from the DNA, and the V and J assignments and clone size from that table. The sample includes 250,000 to 300,000 clones, approximately 81% of them seen just once. The sample belongs to a study of blood T cell repertoires in COVID-19. Across the whole study: Researchers got acute and convalescent COVID-19 samples from the United States, Italy and Spain. T cells, B-cell-depleted T cells, or PBMCs supplied cDNA or gDNA.

V trimming: 0 bases; J trimming: 6 bases; junction bases outside the gene matches: 0. The germline gives CDR1 SQVTM, CDR2 ANQGSEA. The CDR3 runs 13 residues. The chain combines TRBV29-1 with TRBJ2-1; 9 bases fit TRBD1. Specimen: peripheral blood. This clonotype originated in a woman aged 60-75 years with active or convalescent COVID-19. CDR3 sequence reads: CSVEETGGNEQFF. For the CDR3, the DNA is TGCAGCGTTGAAGAGACAGGGGGCAATGAGCAGTTCTTC.